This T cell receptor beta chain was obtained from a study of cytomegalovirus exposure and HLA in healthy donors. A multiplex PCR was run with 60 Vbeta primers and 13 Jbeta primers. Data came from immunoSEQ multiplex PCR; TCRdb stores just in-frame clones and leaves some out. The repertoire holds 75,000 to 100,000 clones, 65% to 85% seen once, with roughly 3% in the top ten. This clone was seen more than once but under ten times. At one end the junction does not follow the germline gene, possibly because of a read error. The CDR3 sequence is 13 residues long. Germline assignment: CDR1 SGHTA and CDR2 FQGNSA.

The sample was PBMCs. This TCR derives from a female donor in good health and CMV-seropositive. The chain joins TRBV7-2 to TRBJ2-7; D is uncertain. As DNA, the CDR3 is TGTGCCAGCAGCATAGCATTCACCTACGAGCAGTACTTC. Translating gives CASSIAFTYEQYF.